This T cell receptor (beta chain) was documented in a study of STAT5B mutations in CD4+ large granular lymphocyte leukemia (dated by TCRdb to between 2021 and 2023). As for the study more broadly: Among the healthy controls, the CDR3 'QG' motif was associated with a particular HLA allele. TCRbeta repertoires of CD4+ T-cell large granular lymphocyte leukemia patients were compared with those of healthy blood donors. Flow cytometry on FACSCanto II or FACSVerse showed that the purified fractions were more than 95% pure among lymphocytes.

What the work shows at the level of the full study, not this receptor alone: CD4-sorted patient repertoires appeared more clonal than healthy CD4+ repertoires, and this difference persisted after removing the putative leukemic clones. The data were not HLA-matched, and the higher clonality in CD4+ T-LGLL than in CD8+ T-LGLL could be due to the relatively small sample size. Main leukemic clonotypes were private to each patient, although about 25% appeared at low frequency in other patients' non-leukemic repertoires. Enrichment of TRBV06-family usage was observed among the top patient clones (8/27) relative to healthy controls (2/35).

The healthy control group was made up of 40 or so blood donors, and the Finnish Red Cross blood service supplied their buffy coats. All TCR-sequenced material derived from peripheral blood: patient blood samples and healthy donor buffy coats. Ficoll-Hypaque gradient centrifugation was used to isolate peripheral blood mononuclear cells. CD4+ cells were magnetically purified from the buffy coats of healthy controls. Genomic DNA was extracted using the Gentra Puregene Cell and Tissue kit, and a Qubit 2.0 fluorometer was used to quantify it. Reading the germline V gene gives CDR1 SNHLY and CDR2 FYNNEI. There are 15 amino acids in the CDR3, from cysteine to phenylalanine inclusive. Just the 45-base CDR3 DNA is kept, in frame starting at base 1. Germline trimming: 5 bases from V, 4 bases from J; junction bases outside gene matches: 7. The immunoSEQ assay at survey resolution was applied to genomic DNA for sequencing of TCRbeta rearrangements. Per the original workflow: In the TCR sequencing data, the lowest productive clonotype frequency that could be detected was 2.59 x 10-5. Analyses included only productive TCRbeta rearrangements, meaning complete and in-frame sequences. Clonality for each sample was calculated as Simpson clonality in the immunoSEQ Analyzer version 3.0. Clones were grouped by frequency into very rare, small, medium, large (1-20%) or hyperexpanded (>20%) categories. OLGA 1.2.3 estimated generation probabilities, VDJtools produced V-gene circos plots, VDJdb was queried for specificities, and GLIPH identified CDR3 motifs. The table comes from immuneACCESS by way of TCRdb, which keeps in-frame sequences with V and J called. Part of the clones is missing from these tables; in studies checked, under half for an unresolved V gene and the rest for unknown reasons. The DNA gave D and trimming, while V, J and clone size come from that table. This sample holds 20,000 to 25,000 clones; approximately 81% were observed only once. In total, the top ten clones hold 0.4% to 0.45% of the sample.

As to this clone: It lacks a known antigen. No much larger clone exists at a distance of one base, and base qualities are not known.

The specimen sequenced was CD4+ T cells from blood buffy coats. The source of this sequence is a human donor in good health. This chain joins TRBV2 to TRBJ2-5, with 10 bases in between that match TRBD1. The CDR3 corresponds to CASSIDRGRVETQYF. In nucleotide form, the sequence is TGTGCCAGCAGTATAGACAGGGGGCGGGTAGAGACCCAGTACTTC. With all but the CDR3 taken from the reference TRBV2 and TRBJ2-5 genes, the full variable domain is: EPEVTQTPSHQVTQMGQEVILRCVPISNHLYFYWYRQILGQKVEFLVSFYNNEISEKSEIFDDQFSVERPDGSNFTLKIRSTKLEDSAMYFCASSIDRGRVETQYFGPGTRLLVL.